What follows describes a single T cell receptor beta chain. Its antigen is unknown. This record comes from a study of T-cell reconstitution after alpha-beta-depleted transplantation in children. Study-wide findings and caveats: As was reported, about two months after transplant, alpha-beta T cells came from several hundred expanded graft clones. Day-60 TCRbeta diversity that was high in some patients was derived from surviving recipient T cells and thymic progenitors. T-cell numbers and diversity one year post-transplant derived largely from freshly generated T cells.

In germline, CDR1 is GTSNPN, CDR2 SVGIG (reference sequence). The CDR3 runs 14 residues. Trimming stripped 2 bases from V and 1 base from J, with 9 bases between. Preparing the TCRbeta library involved the use of unique molecular identifiers. TCRdb passed the PCR reads through MiXCR, listing each CDR3 protein once. The sample consists of tens of thousands of distinct CDR3 sequences, roughly 6.7% of them appearing once. This chain joins TRBV30 and TRBJ1-5; D unresolved. The starting material was peripheral blood, obtained 60 days after TCRalphabeta/CD19-depleted stem cell transplant. The receptor was derived from a child younger than two who had a stem cell transplant for acute myeloid leukemia, so the T cells may come from the graft donor. CDR3 coding DNA: TGTGCCTGGAGTCTACGGGGAAGCAATCAGCCCCAGCATTTT. Translated, it gives CAWSLRGSNQPQHF.